This T cell receptor (beta chain) was retrieved from a study of blood T cell repertoires in COVID-19. Study-level information: Both acute and convalescent COVID-19 samples were obtained from the United States, Italy and Spain.

In the original analysis: It was from reference gene primer amplification that nucleated cell counts were estimated. Sequenced by immunoSEQ multiplex PCR; TCRdb stores in-frame clones only, minus some. The V and J calls and the clone size are those of that table, but D and trimming were determined from the DNA. The repertoire consists of fewer than 500,000 clones, with more than 80% occurring once and the leading ten covering approximately 1.5%. The CDR3 sequence is 16 residues long. The V segment lost 4 bases and the J segment 7 bases; nucleotides outside the gene matches: 13. Germline CDR1 SGHDT, CDR2 YYEEEE.

The chain is built from TRBV5-6 and TRBJ2-7; 11 nucleotides align to TRBD2. Sequencing was done on a sample of peripheral blood. This clonotype was obtained from a woman in her twenties or thirties with active or convalescent COVID-19. In nucleotides, the CDR3 is TGTGCCAGCAGCCCCGCACTAGCGGGAGCGTCAGGGGAGCAGTACTTC. Protein product: CASSPALAGASGEQYF.